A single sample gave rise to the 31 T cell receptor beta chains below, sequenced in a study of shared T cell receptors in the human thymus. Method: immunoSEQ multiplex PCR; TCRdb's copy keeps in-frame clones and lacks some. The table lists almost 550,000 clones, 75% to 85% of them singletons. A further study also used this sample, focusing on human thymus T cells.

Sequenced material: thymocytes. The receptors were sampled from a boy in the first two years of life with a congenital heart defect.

The DNA for the CDR3 is TGTGCCAGCAGCCCTGACAGGGCCCAGCCCCAGCATTTT. This sequence encodes CASSPDRAQPQHF. The chain couples TRBV28 to TRBJ1-5; 7 bases are a match to TRBD1. In germline, CDR1 is MDHEN, CDR2 SYDVKM. After removal of 6 bases from V and 7 bases from J, the junction contained 6 bases not matched to a gene. This CDR3 is 13 amino acids long.

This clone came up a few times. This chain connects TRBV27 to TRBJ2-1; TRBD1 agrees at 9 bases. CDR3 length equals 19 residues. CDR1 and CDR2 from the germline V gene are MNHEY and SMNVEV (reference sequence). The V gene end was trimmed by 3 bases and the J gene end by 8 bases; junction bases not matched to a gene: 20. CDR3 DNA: TGTGCCAGCAGTTTCACTCTAGGGACAGGGCCAAGGCATAAAGATGAGCAGTTCTTC. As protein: CASSFTLGTGPRHKDEQFF.

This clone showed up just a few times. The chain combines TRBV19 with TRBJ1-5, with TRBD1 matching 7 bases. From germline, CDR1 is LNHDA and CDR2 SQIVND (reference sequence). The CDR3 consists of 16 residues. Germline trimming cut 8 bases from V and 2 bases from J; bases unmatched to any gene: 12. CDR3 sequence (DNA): TGTGCCAGTGGCGGGACAGCTCCCTATGGCAATCAGCCCCAGCATTTT. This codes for CASGGTAPYGNQPQHF.

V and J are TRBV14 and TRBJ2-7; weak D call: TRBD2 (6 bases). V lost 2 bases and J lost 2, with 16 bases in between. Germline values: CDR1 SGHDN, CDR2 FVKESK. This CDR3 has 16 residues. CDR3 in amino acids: CASSQRGGTEPYEQYF. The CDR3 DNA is TGTGCCAGCAGCCAAAGAGGAGGGACGGAGCCCTACGAGCAGTACTTC.

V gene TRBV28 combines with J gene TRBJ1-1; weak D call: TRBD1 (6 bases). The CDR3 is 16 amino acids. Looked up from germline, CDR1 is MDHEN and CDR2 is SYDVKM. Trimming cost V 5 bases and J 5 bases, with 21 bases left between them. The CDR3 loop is CASSHPTGTKWTEAFF. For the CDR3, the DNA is TGTGCCAGCAGTCACCCTACCGGGACAAAGTGGACTGAAGCTTTCTTT.

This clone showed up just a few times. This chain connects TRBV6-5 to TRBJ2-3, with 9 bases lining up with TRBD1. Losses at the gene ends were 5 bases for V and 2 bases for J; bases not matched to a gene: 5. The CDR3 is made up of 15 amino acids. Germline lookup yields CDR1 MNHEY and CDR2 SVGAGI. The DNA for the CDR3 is TGTGCCAGCAGTCCCGGACAGGGGATCACAGATACGCAGTATTTT. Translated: CASSPGQGITDTQYF.

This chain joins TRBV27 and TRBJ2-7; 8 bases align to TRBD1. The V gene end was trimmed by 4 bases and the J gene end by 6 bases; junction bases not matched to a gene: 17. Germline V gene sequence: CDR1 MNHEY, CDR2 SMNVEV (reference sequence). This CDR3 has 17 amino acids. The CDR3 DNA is TGTGCCAGCAGTTCCCCCCCGCGTCGTGACAGGGGATCCGAGCAGTACTTC. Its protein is CASSSPPRRDRGSEQYF.

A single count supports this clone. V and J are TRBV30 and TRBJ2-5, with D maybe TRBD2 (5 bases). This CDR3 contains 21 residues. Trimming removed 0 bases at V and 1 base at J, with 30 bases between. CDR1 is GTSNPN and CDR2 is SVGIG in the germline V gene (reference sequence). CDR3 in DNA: TGTGCCTGGAGTGTATTACCCCCTACACGGCATCTTTCGAGGGTCCAAGAGACCCAGTACTTC. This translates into CAWSVLPPTRHLSRVQETQYF.

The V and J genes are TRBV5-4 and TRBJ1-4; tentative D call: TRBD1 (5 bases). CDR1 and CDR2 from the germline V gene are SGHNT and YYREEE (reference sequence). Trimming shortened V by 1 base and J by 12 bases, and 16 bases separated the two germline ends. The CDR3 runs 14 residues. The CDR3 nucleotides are TGTGCCAGCAGCTTGTGCGGGGACCCGGAAGAACTGTTTTTT. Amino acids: CASSLCGDPEELFF.

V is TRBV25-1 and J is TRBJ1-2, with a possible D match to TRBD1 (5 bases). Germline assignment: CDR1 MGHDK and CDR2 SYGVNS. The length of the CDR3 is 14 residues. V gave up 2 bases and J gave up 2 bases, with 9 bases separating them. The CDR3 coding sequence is TGTGCCAGCAGTGAAACAGGCATCAACTATGGCTACACCTTC. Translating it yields CASSETGINYGYTF.

DNA for the CDR3: TGTGCCAGCAGCCAAGATTCCCCCCCTAGCGGAAGTTCGATGGAGCAGTTCTTC. It encodes CASSQDSPPSGSSMEQFF. The rearrangement uses TRBV4-2 and TRBJ2-1, with 7 bases aligning to TRBD2. There are 18 residues in the CDR3. Germline loops: CDR1 LGHNA, CDR2 YNFKEQ. The ends lost 0 bases at V and 10 bases at J; junction bases unmatched: 18.

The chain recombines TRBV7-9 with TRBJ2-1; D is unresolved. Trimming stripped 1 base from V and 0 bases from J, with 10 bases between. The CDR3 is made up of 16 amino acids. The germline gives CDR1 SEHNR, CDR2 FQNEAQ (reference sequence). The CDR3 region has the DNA TGTGCCAGCAGCTTAGGGGCTATCAGCTCCTACAATGAGCAGTTCTTC. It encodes CASSLGAISSYNEQFF.

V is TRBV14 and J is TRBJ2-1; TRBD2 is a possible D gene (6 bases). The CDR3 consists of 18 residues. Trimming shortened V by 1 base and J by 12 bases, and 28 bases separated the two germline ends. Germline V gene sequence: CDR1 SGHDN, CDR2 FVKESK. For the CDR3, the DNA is TGTGCCAGCAGCCAAGCCCGTCCGGGGGTCTCACTTAAACAAGGGCAGTTCTTC. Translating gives CASSQARPGVSLKQGQFF.

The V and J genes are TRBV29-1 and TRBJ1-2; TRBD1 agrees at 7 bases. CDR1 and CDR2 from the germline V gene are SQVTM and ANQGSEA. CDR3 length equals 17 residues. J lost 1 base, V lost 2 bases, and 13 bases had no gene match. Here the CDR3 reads CSVENPGTVDFNYGYTF. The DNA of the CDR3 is TGCAGCGTTGAAAACCCTGGGACAGTTGATTTTAACTATGGCTACACCTTC.

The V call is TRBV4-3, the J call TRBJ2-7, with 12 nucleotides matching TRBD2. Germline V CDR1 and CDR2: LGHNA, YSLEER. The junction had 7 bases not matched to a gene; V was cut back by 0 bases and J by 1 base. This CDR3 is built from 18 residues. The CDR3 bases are TGCGCCAGCAGCCAAGATCGAATAGGACTAGCGGGATCCTACGAGCAGTACTTC. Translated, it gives CASSQDRIGLAGSYEQYF.

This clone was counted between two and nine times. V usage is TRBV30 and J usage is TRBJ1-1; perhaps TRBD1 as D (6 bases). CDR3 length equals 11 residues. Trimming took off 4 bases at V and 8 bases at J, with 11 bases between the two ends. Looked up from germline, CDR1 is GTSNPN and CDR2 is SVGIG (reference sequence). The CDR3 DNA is TGTGCCTGGACCCGGGGGGCCGAAGCTTTCTTT. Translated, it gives CAWTRGAEAFF.

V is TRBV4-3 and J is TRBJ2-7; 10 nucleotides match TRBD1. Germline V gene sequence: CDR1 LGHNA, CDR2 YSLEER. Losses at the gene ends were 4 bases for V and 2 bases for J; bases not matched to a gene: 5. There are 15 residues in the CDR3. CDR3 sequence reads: CASSPRTGGTYEQYF. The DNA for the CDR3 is TGCGCCAGCAGCCCTCGGACAGGGGGAACCTACGAGCAGTACTTC.

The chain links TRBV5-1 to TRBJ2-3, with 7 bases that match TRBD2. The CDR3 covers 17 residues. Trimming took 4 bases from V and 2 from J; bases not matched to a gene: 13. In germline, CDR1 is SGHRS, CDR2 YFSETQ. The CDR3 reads CASSPARSSGITDTQYF. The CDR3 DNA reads TGCGCCAGCAGCCCCGCCCGGTCTAGCGGAATCACAGATACGCAGTATTTT. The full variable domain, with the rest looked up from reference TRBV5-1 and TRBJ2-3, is KAGVTQTPRYLIKTRGQQVTLSCSPISGHRSVSWYQQTPGQGLQFLFEYFSETQRNKGNFPGRFSGRQFSNSRSEMNVSTLELGDSALYLCASSPARSSGITDTQYFGPGTRLTVL.

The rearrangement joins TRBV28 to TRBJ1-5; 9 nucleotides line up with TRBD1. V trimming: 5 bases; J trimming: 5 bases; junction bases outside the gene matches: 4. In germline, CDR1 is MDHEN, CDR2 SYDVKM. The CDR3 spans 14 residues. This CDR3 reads CASSARTGDQPQHF. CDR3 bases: TGTGCCAGCAGTGCCCGGACAGGGGATCAGCCCCAGCATTTT.

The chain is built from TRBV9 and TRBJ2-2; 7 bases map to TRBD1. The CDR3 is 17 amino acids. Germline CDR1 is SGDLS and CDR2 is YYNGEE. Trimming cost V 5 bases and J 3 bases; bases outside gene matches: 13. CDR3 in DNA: TGTGCCAGCAGAAGGGGGCGGGCCCCAAAGGACACCGGGGAGCTGTTTTTT. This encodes CASRRGRAPKDTGELFF.

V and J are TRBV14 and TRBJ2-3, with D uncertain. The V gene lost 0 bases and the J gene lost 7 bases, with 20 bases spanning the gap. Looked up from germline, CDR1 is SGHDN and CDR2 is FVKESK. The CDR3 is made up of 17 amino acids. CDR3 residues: CASSQESATTLPNTQYF. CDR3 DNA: TGTGCCAGCAGCCAAGAGTCAGCTACTACTCTCCCCAATACGCAGTATTTT. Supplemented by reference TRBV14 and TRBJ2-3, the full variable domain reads EAGVTQFPSHSVIEKGQTVTLRCDPISGHDNLYWYRRVMGKEIKFLLHFVKESKQDESGMPNNRFLAERTGGTYSTLKVQPAELEDSGVYFCASSQESATTLPNTQYFGPGTRLTVL.

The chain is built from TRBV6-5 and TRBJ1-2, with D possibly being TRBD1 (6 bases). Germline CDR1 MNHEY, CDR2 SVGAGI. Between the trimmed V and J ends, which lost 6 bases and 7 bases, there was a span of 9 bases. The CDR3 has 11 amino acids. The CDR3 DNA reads TGTGCCAGCAGGAGGGGGGGTGGCTACACCTTC. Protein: CASRRGGGYTF.

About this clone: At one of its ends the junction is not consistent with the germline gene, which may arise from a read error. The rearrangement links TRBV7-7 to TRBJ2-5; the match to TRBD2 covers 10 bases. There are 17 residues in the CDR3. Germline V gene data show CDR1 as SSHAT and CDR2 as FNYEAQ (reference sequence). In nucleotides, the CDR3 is TGTGCTAGCAGCAAAGGCCCCCTAGCGGGAGATGGAGAGACCCAGTACTTC. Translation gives CASSKGPLAGDGETQYF. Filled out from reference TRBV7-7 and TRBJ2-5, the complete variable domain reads GAGVSQSPRYKVTKRGQDVTLRCDPISSHATLYWYQQALGQGPEFLTYFNYEAQPDKSGLPSDRFSAERPEGSISTLTIQRTEQRDSAMYRCASSKGPLAGDGETQYFGPGTRLLVL.

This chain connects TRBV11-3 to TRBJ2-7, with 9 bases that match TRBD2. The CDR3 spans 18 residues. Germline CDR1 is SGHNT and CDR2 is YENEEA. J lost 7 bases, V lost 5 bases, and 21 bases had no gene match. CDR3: CASSLLGAGGPVTREQYF. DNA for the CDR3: TGTGCCAGCAGCCTACTGGGGGCGGGAGGGCCCGTAACTCGGGAGCAGTACTTC.

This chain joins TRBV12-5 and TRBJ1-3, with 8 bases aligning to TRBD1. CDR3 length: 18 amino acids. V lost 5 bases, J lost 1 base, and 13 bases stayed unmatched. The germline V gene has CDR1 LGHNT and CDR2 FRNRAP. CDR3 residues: CASGTSRGDRLSGNTIYF. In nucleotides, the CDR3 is TGTGCTAGTGGTACCTCTCGAGGGGACAGGCTGTCTGGAAACACCATATATTTT.

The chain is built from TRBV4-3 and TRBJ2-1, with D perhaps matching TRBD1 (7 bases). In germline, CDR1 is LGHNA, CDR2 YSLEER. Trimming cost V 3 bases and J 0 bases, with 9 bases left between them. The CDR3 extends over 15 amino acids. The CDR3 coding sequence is TGCGCCAGCAGCCAGCGGGACAGCTCCTACAATGAGCAGTTCTTC. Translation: CASSQRDSSYNEQFF.

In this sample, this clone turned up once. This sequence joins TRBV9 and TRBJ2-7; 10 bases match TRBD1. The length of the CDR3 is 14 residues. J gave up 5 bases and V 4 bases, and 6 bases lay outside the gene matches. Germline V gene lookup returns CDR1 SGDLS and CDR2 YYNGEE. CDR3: CASSPSGQGNEQYF. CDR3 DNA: TGTGCCAGCAGCCCGTCGGGACAGGGGAACGAGCAGTACTTC.

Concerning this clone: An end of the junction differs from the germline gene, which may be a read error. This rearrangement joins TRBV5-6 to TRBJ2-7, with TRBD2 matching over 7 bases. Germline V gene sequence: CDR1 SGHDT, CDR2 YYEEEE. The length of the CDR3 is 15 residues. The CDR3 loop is CASRLGGDGTYEQYF. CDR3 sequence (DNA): TGTGCCAGCAGGTTGGGGGGGGACGGAACCTACGAGCAGTACTTC.

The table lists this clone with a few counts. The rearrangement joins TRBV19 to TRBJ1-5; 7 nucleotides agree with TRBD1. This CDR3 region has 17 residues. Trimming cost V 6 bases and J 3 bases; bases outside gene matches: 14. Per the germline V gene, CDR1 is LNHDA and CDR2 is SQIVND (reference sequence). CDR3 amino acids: CASRTPEADRTNQPQHF. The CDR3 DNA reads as TGTGCCAGTAGGACCCCCGAGGCGGACAGGACCAATCAGCCCCAGCATTTT.

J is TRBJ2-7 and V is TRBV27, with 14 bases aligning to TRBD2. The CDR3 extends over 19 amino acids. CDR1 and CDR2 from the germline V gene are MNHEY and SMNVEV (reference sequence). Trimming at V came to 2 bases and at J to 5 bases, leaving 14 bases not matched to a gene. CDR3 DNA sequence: TGTGCCAGCAGTTTAGGGCCGGGACTAGCGGGAGTCGGGGGGAACGAGCAGTACTTC. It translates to CASSLGPGLAGVGGNEQYF.

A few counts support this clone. The CDR3 DNA sequence: TGTGCCAGCAGACCTGTGAGGATGAACACTGAAGCTTTCTTT. It yields the protein CASRPVRMNTEAFF. This sequence joins TRBV16 and TRBJ1-1; D is ambiguous. V was clipped by 6 bases and J by 0 bases, with 11 bases between them. This CDR3 contains 14 residues. CDR1 is KGHSY and CDR2 is FQNENV in the germline V gene. The whole variable domain, filled in from reference TRBV16 and TRBJ1-1, reads GEEVAQTPKHLVRGEGQKAKLYCAPIKGHSYVFWYQQVLKNEFKFLISFQNENVFDETGMPKERFSAKCLPNSPCSLEIQATKLEDSAVYFCASRPVRMNTEAFFGQGTRLTVV.